These 30 T cell receptor beta chains share one sample of origin, sequenced in a study of CD8+ T cells in alopecia areata. Following extraction, RNA underwent reverse transcription to cDNA, which served as the sequencing template. Sequencing used immunoSEQ multiplex PCR; TCRdb keeps in-frame clones, though not all of them. The repertoire has some 190,000 clones, 40% to 65% of them found once; the top ten carry 9.5% to 13%. Treatment denoted: oral pan-JAK inhibitor, 5-10 mg twice daily. This material consisted of CD8+ T cells sorted from blood, taken around week 54, from a patient treated with tofacitinib. These receptors all come from a human donor with alopecia areata.

This rearrangement joins TRBV27 to TRBJ1-2; 10 nucleotides agree with TRBD1. CDR3 length equals 18 residues. Germline loops: CDR1 MNHEY, CDR2 SMNVEV (reference sequence). The V and J ends lost 5 bases and 7 bases, in that order; junction bases with no gene match: 19. CDR3 DNA: TGTGCCAGCAGTCCGTCGGTAGGAGACAGGGGGCTTTATAGTGGCTACACCTTC. It is translated as CASSPSVGDRGLYSGYTF.

A few counts support this clone. The gene calls are TRBV5-1 and TRBJ1-5, with no clear D. The germline V gene encodes CDR1 SGHRS and CDR2 YFSETQ. The CDR3 has 16 amino acids. Trimming cost V 5 bases and J 4 bases, with 19 bases left between them. In DNA, the CDR3 is TGCGCCAGCAGATTTAAACTACGCCTCAATAATCAGCCCCAGCATTTT. As protein: CASRFKLRLNNQPQHF.

This chain's CDR3 is CSVFPRTRRGYGYTF. The CDR3 nucleotides read TGCAGCGTTTTCCCCCGGACCCGGCGAGGCTATGGCTACACCTTC. V and J are TRBV29-1 and TRBJ1-2; D call uncertain. CDR1 is SQVTM and CDR2 is ANQGSEA in the germline V gene. CDR3 length equals 15 residues. V was shortened by 5 bases and J by 4 bases, with 20 bases between the two germline ends.

This clone has a handful of counts. The chain joins TRBV5-1 to TRBJ2-3; TRBD2 matches 11 bases. Germline loops: CDR1 SGHRS, CDR2 YFSETQ. This CDR3 is 15 amino acids long. Germline trimming cut 3 bases from V and 5 bases from J; bases unmatched to any gene: 5. The CDR3 sequence is CASSSVGTSGDTQYF. The CDR3, as DNA: TGCGCCAGCAGCTCGGTGGGGACTAGCGGAGATACGCAGTATTTT.

The CDR3: CASRSRGNRQFF. DNA for the CDR3: TGTGCCAGCAGGAGTAGAGGGAATAGGCAGTTCTTC. The chain carries TRBV6-1 and TRBJ2-1; D may be TRBD2 (5 bases). With 6 bases removed from V and 12 bases from J, the gap between germline ends came to 15 bases. CDR1 MNHNS and CDR2 SASEGT come from the germline V gene. This CDR3 is built from 12 residues.

This clone was found a few times. The chain links TRBV25-1 to TRBJ2-7, with D uncertain. Trimming removed 3 bases from V and 9 bases from J, with 15 bases in between. CDR1 and CDR2 from the germline V gene are MGHDK and SYGVNS. The CDR3 loop spans 13 amino acids. The CDR3 DNA sequence: TGTGCCAGCAGTGAGGTTGGTGACCTTGTGCAGTACTTC. This encodes CASSEVGDLVQYF.

The rearrangement joins TRBV5-4 to TRBJ2-5; perhaps TRBD1 as D (6 bases). The J call may be mistaken, given a closer DNA end match to TRBJ2-7. CDR1 and CDR2 (germline): SGHNT, YYREEE (reference sequence). CDR3 length: 13 amino acids. CDR3 protein: CASSMDRGYEQYF. The CDR3 DNA follows: TGTGCCAGCAGCATGGACAGAGGCTACGAGCAGTACTTC.

This clone was seen ten or more times. This chain uses TRBV4-1 with TRBJ2-6; unclear D gene. V dropped 5 bases and J dropped 1 base, with 12 bases sitting between them. The CDR3 is 16 residues long. The germline CDR1 and CDR2 sequences are MGHRA and YSYEKL. The chain's CDR3 is CASSNDPGSGANVLTF. In DNA form, the CDR3 reads TGCGCCAGCAGCAACGACCCGGGTTCTGGGGCCAACGTCCTGACTTTC.

The genes are TRBV4-1 and TRBJ2-3; TRBD1 matches 7 bases. The CDR3 totals 16 residues. The germline gives CDR1 MGHRA, CDR2 YSYEKL. The ends lost 5 bases at V and 2 bases at J; junction bases unmatched: 10. CDR3: CASSGRTGTATDTQYF. The DNA for the CDR3 is TGCGCCAGCAGCGGACGGACTGGGACAGCCACAGATACGCAGTATTTT.

This CDR3 is CASSQVIGGDYGYTF. The CDR3 DNA reads TGCGCCAGCAGCCAAGTGATTGGCGGTGACTATGGCTACACCTTC. The rearrangement links TRBV4-3 to TRBJ1-2; no clear D gene. Germline V gene sequence: CDR1 LGHNA, CDR2 YSLEER. There are 15 residues in the CDR3. Between the trimmed V and J ends, which lost 1 base and 3 bases, there was a span of 12 bases.

The chain joins TRBV2 to TRBJ1-1; TRBD1 matches at 10 bases. The CDR3 is made up of 13 amino acids. Trimming at V came to 5 bases and at J to 4 bases, leaving 1 base not matched to a gene. Germline V gene lookup returns CDR1 SNHLY and CDR2 FYNNEI. CDR3 loop: CASSWTGGTEAFF. As DNA, the CDR3 is TGTGCCAGCAGTTGGACAGGGGGCACTGAAGCTTTCTTT.

The V and J genes are TRBV27 and TRBJ2-5, with 7 bases fitting TRBD2. Germline CDR1 reads MNHEY; CDR2 reads SMNVEV (reference sequence). This CDR3 has 13 amino acids. J lost 4 bases, V lost 6 bases, and 5 bases had no gene match. Here the CDR3 reads CASSIWGGETQYF. CDR3 sequence (DNA): TGTGCCAGCAGCATCTGGGGGGGAGAGACCCAGTACTTC.

This clone was counted between two and nine times. The V call is TRBV4-1, the J call TRBJ1-1; TRBD1 is a possible D gene (5 bases). The length of the CDR3 is 14 residues. Trimming shortened V by 6 bases and J by 0 bases, and 11 bases separated the two germline ends. Germline V gene sequence: CDR1 MGHRA, CDR2 YSYEKL. CDR3 nucleotide sequence: TGCGCCAGCAGTACGACAGAAATGAACACTGAAGCTTTCTTT. Its translation: CASSTTEMNTEAFF.

The V call is TRBV29-1, the J call TRBJ2-1; weak D call: TRBD1 (6 bases). The length of the CDR3 is 13 residues. V lost 4 bases and J 2 bases, leaving 9 bases between the germline ends. Germline V CDR1 and CDR2: SQVTM, ANQGSEA. CDR3 nucleotide sequence: TGCAGCGTTGTGGGGGCTCCCTACAATGAGCAGTTCTTC. Its protein product is CSVVGAPYNEQFF.

A few counts support this clone. The CDR3 DNA sequence: TGTGCCAGCAGCCAAGATGTGGGGTCCGGGGCCAACGTCCTGACTTTC. Translation gives CASSQDVGSGANVLTF. The rearrangement links TRBV4-2 to TRBJ2-6; D remains ambiguous. The CDR3 has 16 residues. The germline CDR1 and CDR2 sequences are LGHNA and YNFKEQ. V dropped 0 bases and J dropped 4 bases, with 10 bases sitting between them.

This sequence joins TRBV11-3 and TRBJ2-3; D is ambiguous. Germline V gene sequence: CDR1 SGHNT, CDR2 YENEEA. Trimming cost V 3 bases and J 1 base, with 5 bases left between them. The CDR3 length is 13 residues. The CDR3 spells CASSFGGTDTQYF. The CDR3 DNA is TGTGCCAGCAGCTTTGGCGGCACAGATACGCAGTATTTT.

The chain recombines TRBV9 with TRBJ2-5; maybe TRBD2 (7 bases). Deletions cut 4 bases from V and 4 bases from J, with 23 bases between. The CDR3 totals 17 residues. Per the germline V gene, CDR1 is SGDLS and CDR2 is YYNGEE. CDR3 nucleotide sequence: TGTGCCAGCAGCCCTAGGGGGGGGGACCACCAGCGAGAGACCCAGTACTTC. Its translation: CASSPRGGDHQRETQYF.

This clone was observed a few times. The genes are TRBV23-1 and TRBJ2-5, with D possibly matching TRBD2 (5 bases). TRBV23-1 is recorded as an ORF, its role being uncertain. Trimming shortened V by 6 bases and J by 3 bases, and 11 bases separated the two germline ends. The CDR3 has 13 amino acids. Here the CDR3 reads CASSSWGEETQYF. In DNA, the CDR3 is TGCGCCAGCAGCTCATGGGGAGAAGAGACCCAGTACTTC.

Only a few counts were recorded for this clone. This chain connects TRBV7-9 to TRBJ2-5; D gene uncertain. Trimming took off 5 bases at V and 1 base at J, with 11 bases between the two ends. Germline-derived CDR1 and CDR2 are SEHNR and FQNEAQ (reference sequence). This CDR3 region has 14 residues. CDR3 sequence reads: CASSHPTFQETQYF. The CDR3 nucleotides are TGTGCCAGCAGCCACCCCACTTTCCAAGAGACCCAGTACTTC.

The rearrangement links TRBV11-2 to TRBJ2-1; TRBD1 is a possible D gene (5 bases). CDR3 length: 12 residues. Between the trimmed V and J ends, which lost 1 base and 9 bases, there was a span of 7 bases. In germline, CDR1 is SGHAT, CDR2 FQNNGV. The CDR3 nucleotides read TGTGCCAGCAGCTTAGGGGGCATTGAGCAGTTCTTC. This codes for CASSLGGIEQFF.

This clone occurred a few times. The chain employs TRBV30 and TRBJ1-2, with 7 positions matching TRBD1. The germline CDR1 and CDR2 sequences are GTSNPN and SVGIG (reference sequence). After removal of 4 bases from V and 1 base from J, the junction contained 15 bases not matched to a gene. This CDR3 contains 17 residues. CDR3 nucleotides: TGTGCCTGGAACCCCACCTCAGGACAGGCGTTTAACTATGGCTACACCTTC. It specifies CAWNPTSGQAFNYGYTF.

The chain combines TRBV19 with TRBJ1-5; D is undetermined. This CDR3 comprises 13 residues. Trimming took off 3 bases at V and 6 bases at J, with 9 bases between the two ends. Germline values: CDR1 LNHDA, CDR2 SQIVND (reference sequence). The CDR3 is CASSMVGAQPQHF. In DNA form, the CDR3 reads TGTGCCAGTAGTATGGTCGGCGCTCAGCCCCAGCATTTT. The full variable domain, with the rest looked up from reference TRBV19 and TRBJ1-5, is DGGITQSPKYLFRKEGQNVTLSCEQNLNHDAMYWYRQDPGQGLRLIYYSQIVNDFQKGDIAEGYSVSREKKESFPLTVTSAQKNPTAFYLCASSMVGAQPQHFGDGTRLSIL.

The chain has TRBV5-1 and TRBJ2-7, with 8 bases identical to TRBD1. The CDR3 has 14 residues. From germline, CDR1 is SGHRS and CDR2 YFSETQ. V lost 3 bases and J lost 3; bases outside the gene matches: 5. CDR3 sequence: CASSYDRGIYEQYF. The CDR3 DNA follows: TGCGCCAGCAGCTACGACAGGGGAATCTACGAGCAGTACTTC.

A few counts support this clone. This sequence joins TRBV19 and TRBJ2-4; D uncertain. The V gene lost 3 bases and the J gene lost 4 bases, with 13 bases spanning the gap. This CDR3 has 15 amino acids. In germline, CDR1 is LNHDA, CDR2 SQIVND (reference sequence). CDR3 DNA: TGTGCCAGTAGTATGACACCCTTCGCGAAAAACATTCAGTACTTC. Translating it yields CASSMTPFAKNIQYF.

In this sample, this clone turned up a few times. This rearrangement joins TRBV19 to TRBJ1-1, with TRBD1 matching 8 bases. The CDR3 sequence is 14 residues long. Germline V gene data show CDR1 as LNHDA and CDR2 as SQIVND (reference sequence). V was pared by 3 bases and J by 5 bases, with 5 bases of the junction left unmatched. This chain's CDR3 is CASSMTGVGTEAFF. The CDR3 DNA reads TGTGCCAGTAGTATGACAGGGGTGGGTACTGAAGCTTTCTTT.

The rearrangement joins TRBV7-3 to TRBJ2-1, with 11 bases fitting TRBD1. Germline V gene data show CDR1 as SGHTA and CDR2 as FQGTGA. Trimming took 5 bases from V and 5 from J; bases not matched to a gene: 5. The CDR3 totals 15 residues. The CDR3 loop is CASSPGTGGNNEQFF. The CDR3 region has the DNA TGTGCCAGCAGCCCCGGGACAGGGGGGAACAATGAGCAGTTCTTC.

This chain joins TRBV27 and TRBJ2-7; D remains ambiguous. V gave up 3 bases and J gave up 4 bases, with 4 bases separating them. CDR3 length equals 11 residues. Looked up from germline, CDR1 is MNHEY and CDR2 is SMNVEV (reference sequence). The CDR3 nucleotides are TGTGCCAGCAGTTTTGGGTACGAGCAGTACTTC. Translated, it gives CASSFGYEQYF.

The sample holds one count of this clone. The rearrangement links TRBV27 to TRBJ2-7; the match to TRBD1 covers 8 bases. This CDR3 comprises 14 residues. Germline lookup yields CDR1 MNHEY and CDR2 SMNVEV (reference sequence). The J segment lost 4 bases and the V segment lost 4 bases, leaving 6 bases of the junction unmatched. This CDR3 reads CASSSTGVWYEQYF. CDR3 bases: TGTGCCAGCAGTTCGACAGGGGTTTGGTACGAGCAGTACTTC.

The rearrangement links TRBV27 to TRBJ2-5; TRBD1 agrees at 8 bases. Germline CDR1 is MNHEY and CDR2 is SMNVEV (reference sequence). CDR3 length equals 16 residues. V lost 2 bases to trimming and J lost 3 bases; unmatched junction nucleotides: 8. CDR3 nucleotide sequence: TGTGCCAGCAGTTTAAGGAACAGGGGGTTAAAAGAGACCCAGTACTTC. Translation gives CASSLRNRGLKETQYF.

The chain has TRBV19 and TRBJ2-7, with a weak D call TRBD2 (5 bases). This CDR3 has 16 amino acids. V lost 3 bases, J lost 3 bases, and 18 bases lay in between. Germline V CDR1 and CDR2: LNHDA, SQIVND (reference sequence). The CDR3 spells CASSMGETRAYYEQYF. The CDR3 DNA reads TGTGCCAGTAGTATGGGCGAGACGCGGGCTTACTACGAGCAGTACTTC.